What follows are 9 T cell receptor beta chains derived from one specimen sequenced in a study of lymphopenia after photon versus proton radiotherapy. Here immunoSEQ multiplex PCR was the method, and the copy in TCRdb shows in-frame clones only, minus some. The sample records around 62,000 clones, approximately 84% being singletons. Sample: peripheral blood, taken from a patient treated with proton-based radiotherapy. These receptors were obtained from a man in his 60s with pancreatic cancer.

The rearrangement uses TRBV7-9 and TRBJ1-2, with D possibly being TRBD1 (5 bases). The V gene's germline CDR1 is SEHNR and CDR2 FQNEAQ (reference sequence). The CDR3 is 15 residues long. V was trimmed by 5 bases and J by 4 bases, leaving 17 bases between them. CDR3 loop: CASSPPRDVGYGYTF. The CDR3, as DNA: TGTGCCAGCAGCCCCCCCAGGGACGTAGGCTATGGCTACACCTTC.

CDR3 sequence (DNA): TGTGCCAGCAGCTTAAGGGGGGACACCATATATTTT. Translated, it gives CASSLRGDTIYF. This chain uses TRBV7-2 with TRBJ1-3, with D perhaps matching TRBD1 (6 bases). Germline V gene lookup returns CDR1 SGHTA and CDR2 FQGNSA. V shed 2 bases and J shed 8 bases, with 7 bases lying between them. The CDR3 runs to 12 residues.

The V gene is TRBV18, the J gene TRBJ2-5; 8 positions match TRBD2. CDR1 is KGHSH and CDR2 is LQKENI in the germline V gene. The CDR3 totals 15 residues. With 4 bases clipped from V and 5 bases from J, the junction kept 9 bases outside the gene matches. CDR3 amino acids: CASSLPGLVAETQYF. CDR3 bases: TGTGCCAGCTCACTCCCGGGACTAGTGGCGGAGACCCAGTACTTC. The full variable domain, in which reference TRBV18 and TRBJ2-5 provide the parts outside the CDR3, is NAGVMQNPRHLVRRRGQEARLRCSPMKGHSHVYWYRQLPEEGLKFMVYLQKENIIDESGMPKERFSAEFPKEGPSILRIQQVVRGDSAAYFCASSLPGLVAETQYFGPGTRLLVL.

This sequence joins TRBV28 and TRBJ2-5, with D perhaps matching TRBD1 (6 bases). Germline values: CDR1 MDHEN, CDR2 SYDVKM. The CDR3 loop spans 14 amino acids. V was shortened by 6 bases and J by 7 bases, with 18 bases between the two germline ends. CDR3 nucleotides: TGTGCCAGCAGCCCCTCCGGGACAAAGGGGACCCAGTACTTC. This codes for CASSPSGTKGTQYF.

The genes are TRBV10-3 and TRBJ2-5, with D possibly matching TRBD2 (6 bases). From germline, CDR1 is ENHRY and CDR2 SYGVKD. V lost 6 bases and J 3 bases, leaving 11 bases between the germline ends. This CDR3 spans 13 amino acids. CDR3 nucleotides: TGTGCCATCAGGATAGCGGAAGAAGAGACCCAGTACTTC. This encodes CAIRIAEEETQYF.

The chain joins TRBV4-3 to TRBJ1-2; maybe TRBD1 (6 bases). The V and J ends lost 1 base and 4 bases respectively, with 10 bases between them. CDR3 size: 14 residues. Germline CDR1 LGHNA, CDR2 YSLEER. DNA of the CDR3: TGCGCCAGCAGCCAAGCCACAGGGAGCTATGGCTACACCTTC. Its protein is CASSQATGSYGYTF.

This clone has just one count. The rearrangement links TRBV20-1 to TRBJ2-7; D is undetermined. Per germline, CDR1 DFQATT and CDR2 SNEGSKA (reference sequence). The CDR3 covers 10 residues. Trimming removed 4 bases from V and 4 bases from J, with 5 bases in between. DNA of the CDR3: TGCAGTGCTACAGTTTACGAGCAGTACTTC. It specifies CSATVYEQYF.

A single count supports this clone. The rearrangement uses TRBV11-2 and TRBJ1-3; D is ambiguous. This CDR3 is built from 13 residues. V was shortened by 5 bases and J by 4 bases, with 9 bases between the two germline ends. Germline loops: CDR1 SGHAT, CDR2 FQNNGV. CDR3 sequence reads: CASSPSNGNTIYF. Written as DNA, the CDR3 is TGTGCCAGCAGCCCGTCAAACGGAAACACCATATATTTT.

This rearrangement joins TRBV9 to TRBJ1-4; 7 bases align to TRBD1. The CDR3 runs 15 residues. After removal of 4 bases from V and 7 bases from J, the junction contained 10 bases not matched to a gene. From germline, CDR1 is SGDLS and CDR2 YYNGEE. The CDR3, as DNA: TGTGCCAGCAGCCCGCGTACAGGGGCTGGTGAAAAACTGTTTTTT. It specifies CASSPRTGAGEKLFF.